In this sample, the clone carrying this T cell receptor (beta chain) is medium-sized (0.01 to 0.1%). Its matching antigen is unknown. The size of this beta chain means little, since it is a stray read in a library made for alpha chains. The data are from a study of spatial heterogeneity in lung cancer. Study-wide findings and caveats: Tumoral mutation counts were tracked by counts of expanded intratumoral alpha and beta TCRs.

The V end was cut by 6 bases, the J end by 7 bases, with 24 bases between. The length of the CDR3 is 15 residues. Germline CDR1 DFQATT, CDR2 SNEGSKA (reference sequence). The time point is: sample taken at primary tumor resection. No cell sorting; template was whole RNA from tumor, lung tissue or PBMC. MiXCR, applied by TCRdb to the 5' RACE reads, yields one record per CDR3 protein. The sample contains roughly 19,000 distinct CDR3 sequences, roughly 5.7% of which appear only once. The chain is built from TRBV20-1 and TRBJ1-1; maybe TRBD1 (5 bases). This receptor was taken from a female donor with early-stage non-small cell lung cancer. This specimen consisted of lung tumor tissue, obtained at surgery. As DNA, the CDR3 is TGCAGTGCACGGGGCGAAACAGGTTTCCTCAATGAAGCTTTCTTT. It encodes CSARGETGFLNEAFF.